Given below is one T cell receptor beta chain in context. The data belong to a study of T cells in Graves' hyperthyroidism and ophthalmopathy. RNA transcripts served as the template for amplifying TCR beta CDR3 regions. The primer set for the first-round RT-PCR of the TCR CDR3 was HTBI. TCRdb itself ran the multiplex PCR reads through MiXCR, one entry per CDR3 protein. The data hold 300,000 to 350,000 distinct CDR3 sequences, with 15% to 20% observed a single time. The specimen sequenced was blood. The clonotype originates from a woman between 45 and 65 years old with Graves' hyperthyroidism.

As DNA, the CDR3 is TGTGCCAGCAGCGAGGGGACCACAGATACGCAGTATTTT. As protein: CASSEGTTDTQYF. The chain carries TRBV9 and TRBJ2-3, with D perhaps being TRBD1 or TRBD2 (5 bases each). Germline-derived CDR1 and CDR2 are SGDLS and YYNGEE. Trimming removed 3 bases from V and 2 bases from J, with 7 bases in between. The CDR3 has 13 amino acids.